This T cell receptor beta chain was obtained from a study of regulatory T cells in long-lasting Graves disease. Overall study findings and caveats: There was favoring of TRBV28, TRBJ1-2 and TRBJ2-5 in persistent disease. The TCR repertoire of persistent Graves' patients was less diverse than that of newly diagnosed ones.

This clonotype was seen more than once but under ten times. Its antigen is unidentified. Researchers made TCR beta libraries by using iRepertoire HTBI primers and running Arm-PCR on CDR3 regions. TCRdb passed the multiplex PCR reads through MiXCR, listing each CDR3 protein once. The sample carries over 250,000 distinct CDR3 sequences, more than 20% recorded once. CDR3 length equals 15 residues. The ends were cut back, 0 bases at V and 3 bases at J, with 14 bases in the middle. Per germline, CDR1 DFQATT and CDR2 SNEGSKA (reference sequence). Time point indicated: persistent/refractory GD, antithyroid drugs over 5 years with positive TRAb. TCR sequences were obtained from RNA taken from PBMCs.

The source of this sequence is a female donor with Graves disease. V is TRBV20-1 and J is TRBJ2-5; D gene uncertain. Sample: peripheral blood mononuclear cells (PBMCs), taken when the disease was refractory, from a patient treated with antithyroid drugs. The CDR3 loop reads CSARDLTFTEETQYF. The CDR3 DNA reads TGCAGTGCTAGAGATCTGACCTTTACCGAAGAGACCCAGTACTTC.